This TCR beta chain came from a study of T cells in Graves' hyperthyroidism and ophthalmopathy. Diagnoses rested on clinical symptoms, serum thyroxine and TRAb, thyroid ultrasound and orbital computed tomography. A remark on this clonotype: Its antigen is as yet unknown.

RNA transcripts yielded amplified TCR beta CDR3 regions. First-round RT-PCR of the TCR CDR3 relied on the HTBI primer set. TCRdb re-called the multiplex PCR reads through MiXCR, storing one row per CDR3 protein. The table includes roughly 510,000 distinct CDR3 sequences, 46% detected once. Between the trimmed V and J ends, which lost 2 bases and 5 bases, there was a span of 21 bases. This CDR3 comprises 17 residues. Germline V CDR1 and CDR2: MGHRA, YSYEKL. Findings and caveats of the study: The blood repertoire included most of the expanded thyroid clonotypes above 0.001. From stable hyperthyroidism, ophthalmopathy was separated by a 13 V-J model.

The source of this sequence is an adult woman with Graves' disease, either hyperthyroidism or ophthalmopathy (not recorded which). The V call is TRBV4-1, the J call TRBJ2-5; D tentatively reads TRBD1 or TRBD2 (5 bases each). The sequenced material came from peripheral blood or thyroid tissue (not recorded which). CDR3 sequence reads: CASSQRDGGPWTETQYF. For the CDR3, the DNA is TGCGCCAGCAGCCAAAGGGACGGAGGCCCGTGGACGGAGACCCAGTACTTC.